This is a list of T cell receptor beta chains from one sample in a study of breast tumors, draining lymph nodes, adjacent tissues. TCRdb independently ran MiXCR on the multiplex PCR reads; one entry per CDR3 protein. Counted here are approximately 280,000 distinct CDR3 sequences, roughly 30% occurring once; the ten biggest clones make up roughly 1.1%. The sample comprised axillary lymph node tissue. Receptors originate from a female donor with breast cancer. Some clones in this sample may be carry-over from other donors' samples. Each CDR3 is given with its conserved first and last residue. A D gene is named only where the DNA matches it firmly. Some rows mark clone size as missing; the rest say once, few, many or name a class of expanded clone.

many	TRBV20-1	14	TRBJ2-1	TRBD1	TGCAGCACCCCCCGACAGGGGGAAAACAATGAGCAGTTCTTC	CSTPRQGENNEQFF
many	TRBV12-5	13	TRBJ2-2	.	TGTGCTGGGGGGACAGCTGGTACCGGGGAGCTGTTTTTT	CAGGTAGTGELFF
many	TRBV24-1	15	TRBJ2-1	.	TGTGCCACCAGTGATTTACAGGAATCGTACAATGAGCAGTTCTTC	CATSDLQESYNEQFF
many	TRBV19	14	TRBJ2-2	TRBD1	TGTGCCAGTACCGGGGACAGGAACACCGGGGAGCTGTTTTTT	CASTGDRNTGELFF
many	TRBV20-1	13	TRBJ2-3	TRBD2	TGCAGTCCTCGACTAGCGGGAGGGGATACGCAGTATTTT	CSPRLAGGDTQYF
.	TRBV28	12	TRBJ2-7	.	TGTGCCAGCATCGGGGGGCGGTACGAGCAGTACTTC	CASIGGRYEQYF
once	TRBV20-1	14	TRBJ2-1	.	TGCAGTGCGGGGGGGGAGGGGGGGTTTGATGAGCAGTTCTTC	CSAGGEGGFDEQFF
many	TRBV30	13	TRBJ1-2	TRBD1	TGTGCCGGAACGACAGGGGGCGAGGCTGGCTACACCTTC	CAGTTGGEAGYTF
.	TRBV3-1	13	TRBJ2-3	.	TGTGCCAGCAGCCAAGAGGGAGCGGGTACGCAGTATTTT	CASSQEGAGTQYF
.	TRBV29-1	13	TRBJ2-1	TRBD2	TGCAGTGGACTAGCGGGAGTATCGAATGAGCAGTTCTTC	CSGLAGVSNEQFF
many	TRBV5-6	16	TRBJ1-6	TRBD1	TGTGCCAGCAGCTTGGCGGGGACAGTCTATAATTCACCCCTCCACTTT	CASSLAGTVYNSPLHF
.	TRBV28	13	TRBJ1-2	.	TGTGCCAGCAGTTTTGGCAGTGACTATGGCTACACCTTC	CASSFGSDYGYTF
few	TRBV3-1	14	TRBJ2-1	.	TGTGCCAGCAGCCAAGATCTTTGGGGGGATGAGCAGTTCTTC	CASSQDLWGDEQFF
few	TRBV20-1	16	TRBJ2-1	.	TGCAGTGCTGCGTATAGCGTCCCGAGCTCCTACAATGAGCAGTTCTTC	CSAAYSVPSSYNEQFF
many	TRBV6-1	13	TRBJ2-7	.	TGTGCCGCAGAGGGATCGAGGCCCTACGAGCAGTACTTC	CAAEGSRPYEQYF
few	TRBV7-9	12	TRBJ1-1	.	TGTGCCAGCAGCTTAGGGGCGGAGAGGACTTTCTTT	CASSLGAERTFF